Only one count was recorded for the clone carrying this TCR beta chain. The antigen is not known. This entry is derived from a study of blood T cells in healthy people across ages. Regarding the study as a whole: While age rose, TCR beta diversity per million T cells dropped in a roughly linear way.

A sample-barcoded 5' primer and a J-beta primer mix were used in a second PCR of roughly 6 to 11 cycles. TCRdb independently ran MiXCR on the 5' RACE reads; one entry per CDR3 protein. The table has approximately 900,000 distinct CDR3 sequences, about 27% seen once. Germline trimming cut 3 bases from V and 7 bases from J; bases unmatched to any gene: 11. The CDR3 spans 16 residues. Germline CDR1 is LGHNA and CDR2 is YSLEER. These data were also filed under a second study, of T cells of mothers and their children. That paper states: cDNA synthesis used all extracted RNA, about 1.6 ug per 15 ul. Each child contributed roughly 3 million TCR beta CDR3 reads, while each mother contributed over 8 million.

This clonotype was sampled from a middle-aged woman in good health. Sequenced material: blood. The chain combines TRBV4-3 with TRBJ2-2, with 7 bases aligning to TRBD1. The DNA for the CDR3 is TGCGCCAGCAGCCAGGAAACAGGGGCCGTCATCGGGGAGCTGTTTTTT. It codes for CASSQETGAVIGELFF.